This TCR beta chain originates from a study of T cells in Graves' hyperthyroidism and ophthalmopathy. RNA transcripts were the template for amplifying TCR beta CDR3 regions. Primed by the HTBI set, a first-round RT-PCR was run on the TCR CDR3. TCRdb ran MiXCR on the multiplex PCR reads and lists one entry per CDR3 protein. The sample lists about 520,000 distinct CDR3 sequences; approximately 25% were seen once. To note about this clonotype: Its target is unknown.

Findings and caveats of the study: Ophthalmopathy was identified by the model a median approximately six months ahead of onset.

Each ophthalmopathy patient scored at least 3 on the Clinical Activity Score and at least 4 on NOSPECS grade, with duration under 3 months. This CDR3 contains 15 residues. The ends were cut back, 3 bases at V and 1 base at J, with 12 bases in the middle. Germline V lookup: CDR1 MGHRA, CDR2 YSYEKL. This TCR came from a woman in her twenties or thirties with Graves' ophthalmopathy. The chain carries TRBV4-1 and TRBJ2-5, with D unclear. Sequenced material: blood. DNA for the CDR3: TGCGCCAGCAGCCAGCTGGGTTGGGGCCAAGAGACCCAGTACTTC. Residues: CASSQLGWGQETQYF.